The 30 T cell receptor beta chains below all came from one sample that was sequenced in a study of Ad26.COV2.S vaccination and SARS-CoV-2 variants. Treatment specified: roughly 20 received Ad26.COV2.S at low or high dose, single or two shots; 5 received placebo; per-sample allocation not given. Collection of samples fell on day 63 after the first vaccine or placebo injection. Profiled with immunoSEQ multiplex PCR; TCRdb holds only in-frame clones, not every one. The table has roughly 270,000 clones, more than 75% seen once; the top ten hold around 3%. The material was peripheral blood, obtained in a trial of Ad26.COV2.S vaccine versus placebo. These receptors all come from a person aged 18-65 years who received the Ad26.COV2.S COVID-19 vaccine or a placebo.

In DNA, the CDR3 is TGTGCCAGCAGCCCCAGCGGGGGGGCGTCCCTACAAGAGACCCAGTACTTC. As protein: CASSPSGGASLQETQYF. This rearrangement joins TRBV5-6 to TRBJ2-5, with 10 bases identical to TRBD2. V was clipped by 4 bases and J by 2 bases; unmatched bases: 11. The CDR3 is made up of 17 amino acids. CDR1 SGHDT and CDR2 YYEEEE come from the germline V gene.

The chain employs TRBV5-6 and TRBJ2-5, with TRBD2 identical over 9 bases. CDR1 SGHDT and CDR2 YYEEEE come from the germline V gene. This CDR3 has 19 residues. V dropped 4 bases and J dropped 1; count of bases not matched to a gene: 17. The CDR3 protein is CASSALVGGGASFQETQYF. The CDR3 DNA is TGTGCCAGCAGCGCGCTCGTGGGCGGGGGGGCCTCCTTCCAAGAGACCCAGTACTTC.

The chain combines TRBV29-1 with TRBJ2-5; D is tentatively TRBD1 or TRBD2 (5 bases each). Germline assignment: CDR1 SQVTM and CDR2 ANQGSEA. The CDR3 runs to 14 residues. The V end was cut by 4 bases, the J end by 5 bases, with 17 bases between. CDR3 sequence: CSVGPGHPRETQYF. DNA for the CDR3: TGCAGCGTTGGCCCGGGGCACCCACGGGAGACCCAGTACTTC. Based on the CDR3 plus reference TRBV29-1 and TRBJ2-5, the full variable domain is SAVISQKPSRDICQRGTSLTIQCQVDSQVTMMFWYRQQPGQSLTLIATANQGSEATYESGFVIDKFPISRPNLTFSTLTVSNMSPEDSSIYLCSVGPGHPRETQYFGPGTRLLVL.

This chain joins TRBV29-1 and TRBJ2-7, with 7 bases that match TRBD2. V gave up 4 bases and J gave up 0 bases; unmatched junction bases: 6. This CDR3 contains 14 residues. Germline CDR1 reads SQVTM; CDR2 reads ANQGSEA. In DNA form, the CDR3 reads TGCAGCGTTGTATGGCGGGGGAGCTCCTACGAGCAGTACTTC. It yields the protein CSVVWRGSSYEQYF.

V and J are TRBV6-5 and TRBJ1-3; TRBD1 aligns across 7 bases. V gave up 8 bases and J gave up 1 base; unmatched junction bases: 5. The CDR3 consists of 14 residues. Germline V gene data show CDR1 as MNHEY and CDR2 as SVGAGI. CDR3 coding DNA: TGTGCCAGCGGAGCACAGGGGTCTGGAAACACCATATATTTT. Amino acid sequence: CASGAQGSGNTIYF.

The chain has TRBV28 and TRBJ1-1; the D gene is possibly TRBD1 (6 bases). V lost 6 bases, J lost 7 bases, and 9 bases lay in between. Germline-derived CDR1 and CDR2 are MDHEN and SYDVKM. CDR3 length: 11 amino acids. The CDR3 is CASRYRDEAFF. The DNA for the CDR3 is TGTGCCAGCAGATACAGGGATGAAGCTTTCTTT.

V and J are TRBV18 and TRBJ1-6; D not resolved. Germline V gene lookup returns CDR1 KGHSH and CDR2 LQKENI. This CDR3 has 16 amino acids. The V and J ends lost 1 base and 5 bases respectively, with 12 bases between them. CDR3 residues: CASSPLSGPNNSPLHF. The CDR3 coding sequence is TGTGCCAGCTCACCACTTTCAGGCCCCAATAATTCACCCCTCCACTTT.

The chain uses TRBV19 and TRBJ1-2; maybe TRBD1 (6 bases). The CDR3 loop spans 14 amino acids. Germline CDR1 is LNHDA and CDR2 is SQIVND (reference sequence). The V end was cut by 5 bases, the J end by 0 bases, with 10 bases between. CDR3 protein: CASSSRDTNYGYTF. DNA for the CDR3: TGTGCCAGTAGTTCCCGGGACACTAACTATGGCTACACCTTC.

This clone was observed a single time. The chain employs TRBV6-6 and TRBJ1-6; 9 bases fit TRBD1. The CDR3 extends over 17 amino acids. Trimming at V came to 5 bases and at J to 10 bases, leaving 15 bases not matched to a gene. Germline assignment: CDR1 MNHNY and CDR2 SVGAGI (reference sequence). CDR3 loop: CASSRSLNRGRESPLHF. For the CDR3, the DNA is TGTGCCAGCAGTCGAAGTTTAAACAGGGGGCGCGAGTCACCCCTCCACTTT.

This chain uses TRBV5-4 with TRBJ2-7, with 9 nucleotides matching TRBD2. Germline values: CDR1 SGHNT, CDR2 YYREEE (reference sequence). The trim removed 4 bases at V and 2 bases at J, leaving 10 bases unmatched. The CDR3 totals 16 residues. The CDR3 here is CASSHNQREVPYEQYF. CDR3 nucleotides: TGTGCCAGCAGCCATAATCAGCGGGAGGTCCCCTACGAGCAGTACTTC.

The CDR3 nucleotides are TGCGCCAGCAGCCCTTTGACAGGGAGTCCCAATCAGCCCCAGCATTTT. Translation: CASSPLTGSPNQPQHF. This chain links TRBV4-1 with TRBJ1-5; 7 bases are shared with TRBD1. The ends lost 4 bases at V and 3 bases at J; junction bases unmatched: 9. The CDR3 spans 16 residues. Germline assignment: CDR1 MGHRA and CDR2 YSYEKL.

This CDR3 reads CASSPVGGGEKLFF. The CDR3, as DNA: TGCGCCAGCAGCCCGGTAGGAGGAGGAGAAAAACTGTTTTTT. The chain joins TRBV5-1 to TRBJ1-4, with D uncertain. The CDR3 sequence is 14 residues long. Trimming removed 4 bases from V and 8 bases from J, with 15 bases in between. Germline CDR1 reads SGHRS; CDR2 reads YFSETQ.

The CDR3 DNA sequence: TGTGCCAGCAGCTCACCTAGCGGAGGTTCCTACAATGAGCAGTTCTTC. Its protein product is CASSSPSGGSYNEQFF. This chain joins TRBV4-2 and TRBJ2-1, with 7 bases lining up with TRBD2. Looked up from germline, CDR1 is LGHNA and CDR2 is YNFKEQ. This CDR3 spans 16 amino acids. Losses at the gene ends were 5 bases for V and 1 base for J; bases not matched to a gene: 8.

In the case of this clone: Given a much more abundant clone one base away, this may be a read error. The V gene is TRBV11-2, the J gene TRBJ2-6; TRBD1 matches 8 bases. Germline-derived CDR1 and CDR2 are SGHAT and FQNNGV. The CDR3 runs to 15 residues. V dropped 4 bases and J dropped 2; count of bases not matched to a gene: 1. The CDR3 sequence is CASSSQGAGANVLTF. DNA for the CDR3: TGTGCCAGCAGCTCACAGGGGGCTGGGGCCAACGTCCTGACTTTC.

V is TRBV7-9 and J is TRBJ2-5; 12 bases are shared with TRBD2. J gave up 5 bases and V 5 bases, and 3 bases lay outside the gene matches. The CDR3 runs 14 residues. CDR1 is SEHNR, CDR2 FQNEAQ, per germline (reference sequence). The CDR3 loop reads CASSPGTSGETQYF. The DNA of the CDR3 is TGTGCCAGCAGCCCAGGGACTAGCGGGGAGACCCAGTACTTC.

The chain uses TRBV28 and TRBJ2-7, with TRBD1 matching over 9 bases. CDR1 and CDR2 (germline): MDHEN, SYDVKM. V shed 1 base and J 5 bases; nucleotides not matched to a gene: 6. The CDR3 has 15 amino acids. CDR3 bases: TGTGCCAGCAGTTTATCCTCCGGGGACAGGGACGAGCAGTACTTC. Residues: CASSLSSGDRDEQYF.

The chain recombines TRBV7-2 with TRBJ1-3; D is unclear. Trimming removed 0 bases at V and 4 bases at J, with 13 bases between. Germline assignment: CDR1 SGHTA and CDR2 FQGNSA. The CDR3 is 16 amino acids. This CDR3 is CASSLALVSTGNTIYF. CDR3 bases: TGTGCCAGCAGCTTAGCGCTAGTTAGTACCGGAAACACCATATATTTT. Variable domain in full (rest from reference TRBV7-2 and TRBJ1-3): GAGVSQSPSNKVTEKGKDVELRCDPISGHTALYWYRQSLGQGLEFLIYFQGNSAPDKSGLPSDRFSAERTGGSVSTLTIQRTQQEDSAVYLCASSLALVSTGNTIYFGEGSWLTVV.

The gene calls are TRBV2 and TRBJ1-1; D ambiguous. From germline, CDR1 is SNHLY and CDR2 FYNNEI. The CDR3 is 16 amino acids. The V end was cut by 0 bases, the J end by 5 bases, with 16 bases between. This CDR3 is CASSEAPTRGRTEAFF. CDR3 sequence (DNA): TGTGCCAGCAGTGAAGCACCGACGCGGGGAAGGACTGAAGCTTTCTTT.

The V call is TRBV7-3, the J call TRBJ2-1; possibly TRBD1 for D (6 bases). The CDR3 loop spans 14 amino acids. V dropped 5 bases and J dropped 4 bases, with 12 bases sitting between them. Per the germline V gene, CDR1 is SGHTA and CDR2 is FQGTGA. The CDR3 is CASSPGTTYNEQFF. The DNA of the CDR3 is TGTGCCAGCAGCCCCGGGACAACATACAATGAGCAGTTCTTC.

The chain combines TRBV21-1 with TRBJ2-2; the D call TRBD1 from the table was never checked on the DNA. TRBV21-1 is a pseudogene locus. The CDR3 sequence is 17 residues long. The chain's CDR3 is CASSKTPRAGGNGELFF. CDR3 in DNA: TGTGCCAGCAGCAAGACCCCCAGGGCAGGGGGTAACGGGGAGCTGTTTTTT.

This chain connects TRBV11-2 to TRBJ2-2; D is unresolved. The CDR3 has 14 residues. V lost 4 bases, J lost 1 base, and 7 bases lay in between. In germline, CDR1 is SGHAT, CDR2 FQNNGV. CDR3 residues: CASSYQENTGELFF. The CDR3 coding sequence is TGTGCCAGCAGCTATCAGGAGAACACCGGGGAGCTGTTTTTT.

The chain couples TRBV5-1 to TRBJ2-3; 10 bases map to TRBD2. Germline CDR1 is SGHRS and CDR2 is YFSETQ. The CDR3 runs 15 residues. V lost 2 bases to trimming and J lost 2 bases; unmatched junction nucleotides: 2. This CDR3 is CASSLAGGITDTQYF. In nucleotides, the CDR3 is TGCGCCAGCAGCTTAGCGGGGGGGATCACAGATACGCAGTATTTT. The entire variable domain, with the rest obtained from reference TRBV5-1 and TRBJ2-3, is as follows: KAGVTQTPRYLIKTRGQQVTLSCSPISGHRSVSWYQQTPGQGLQFLFEYFSETQRNKGNFPGRFSGRQFSNSRSEMNVSTLELGDSALYLCASSLAGGITDTQYFGPGTRLTVL.

The genes are TRBV19 and TRBJ2-7; D remains unclear. The V gene's germline CDR1 is LNHDA and CDR2 SQIVND (reference sequence). Trimming pared 2 bases from V and 2 bases from J, leaving 10 bases between. This CDR3 has 14 amino acids. The DNA for the CDR3 is TGTGCCAGTAGTATATCGGCCAGTCCCTACGAGCAGTACTTC. It yields the protein CASSISASPYEQYF.

This clone came up once. This chain connects TRBV30 to TRBJ2-2; no definite D call. Germline CDR1 GTSNPN, CDR2 SVGIG (reference sequence). CDR3 size: 13 residues. V lost 4 bases and J lost 3, with 9 bases in between. The CDR3 protein is CAWKRFDTGELFF. The CDR3 DNA reads TGTGCCTGGAAACGGTTCGACACCGGGGAGCTGTTTTTT.

The V and J genes are TRBV12-3 or TRBV12-4 and TRBJ2-7; TRBD2 is a possible D gene (5 bases). V was clipped by 6 bases and J by 4 bases, with 13 bases between them. This CDR3 contains 13 residues. The CDR3 DNA is TGTGCCAGCAGCGGGAACCCCCGGTACGAGCAGTACTTC. Translating it yields CASSGNPRYEQYF.

The genes are TRBV6-5 and TRBJ1-2; D might be TRBD1 (6 bases). Per the germline V gene, CDR1 is MNHEY and CDR2 is SVGAGI. V shed 8 bases and J shed 3 bases, with 13 bases lying between them. CDR3 length: 13 amino acids. CDR3 sequence reads: CASGDGGYYGYTF. The CDR3 nucleotides read TGTGCCAGCGGGGACGGGGGCTACTATGGCTACACCTTC.

This chain connects TRBV7-2 to TRBJ1-2; 8 bases are a match to TRBD1. V was pared by 1 base and J by 1 base, with 5 bases of the junction left unmatched. The CDR3 is made up of 16 amino acids. Germline V CDR1 and CDR2: SGHTA, FQGNSA. The CDR3 sequence: CASSLGAGGFNYGYTF. Written as DNA, the CDR3 is TGTGCCAGCAGCTTAGGAGCAGGGGGCTTTAACTATGGCTACACCTTC.

The CDR3 reads CASSPRGPGTGGSTEAFF. The DNA for the CDR3 is TGTGCCAGCAGTCCGCGGGGCCCCGGGACAGGGGGTTCCACTGAAGCTTTCTTT. The genes are TRBV27 and TRBJ1-1, with 11 bases lining up with TRBD1. Per germline, CDR1 MNHEY and CDR2 SMNVEV (reference sequence). The junction had 15 bases not matched to a gene; V was cut back by 5 bases and J by 4 bases. This CDR3 has 18 amino acids.

V and J are TRBV5-4 and TRBJ1-4; no definite D call. This CDR3 contains 12 residues. V lost 1 base and J lost 6, with 4 bases in between. Germline CDR1 and CDR2: SGHNT and YYREEE (reference sequence). CDR3 bases: TGTGCCAGCAGCTTGCCCTATGAAAAACTGTTTTTT. Residues: CASSLPYEKLFF.

This sequence joins TRBV29-1 and TRBJ1-1; possible D gene TRBD1, 5 bases. The germline CDR1 and CDR2 sequences are SQVTM and ANQGSEA. The CDR3 sequence is 12 residues long. V was trimmed by 6 bases and J by 4 bases, leaving 12 bases between them. This CDR3 reads CSVGRQLTEAFF. CDR3 nucleotide sequence: TGCAGCGTGGGGCGACAGCTCACTGAAGCTTTCTTT.